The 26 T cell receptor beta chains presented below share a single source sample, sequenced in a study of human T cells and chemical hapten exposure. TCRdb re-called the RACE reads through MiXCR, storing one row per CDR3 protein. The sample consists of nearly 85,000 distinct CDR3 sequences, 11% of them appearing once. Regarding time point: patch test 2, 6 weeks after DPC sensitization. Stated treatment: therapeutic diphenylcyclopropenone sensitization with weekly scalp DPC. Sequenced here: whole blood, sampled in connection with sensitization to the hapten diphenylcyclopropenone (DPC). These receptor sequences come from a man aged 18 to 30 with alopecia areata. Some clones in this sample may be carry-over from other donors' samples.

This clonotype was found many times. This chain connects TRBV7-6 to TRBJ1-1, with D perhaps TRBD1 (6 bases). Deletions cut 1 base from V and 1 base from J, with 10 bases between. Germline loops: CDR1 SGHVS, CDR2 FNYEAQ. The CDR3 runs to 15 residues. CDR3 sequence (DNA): TGTGCCAGCAGCTTAGATCGGGGGCCGAACACTGAAGCTTTCTTT. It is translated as CASSLDRGPNTEAFF.

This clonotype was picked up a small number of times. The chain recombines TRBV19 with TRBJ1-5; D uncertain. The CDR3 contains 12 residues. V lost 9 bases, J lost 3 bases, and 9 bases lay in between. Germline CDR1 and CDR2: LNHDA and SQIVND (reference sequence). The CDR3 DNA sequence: TGTGCCAGCAACTTTGACAATCAGCCCCAGCATTTT. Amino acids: CASNFDNQPQHF.

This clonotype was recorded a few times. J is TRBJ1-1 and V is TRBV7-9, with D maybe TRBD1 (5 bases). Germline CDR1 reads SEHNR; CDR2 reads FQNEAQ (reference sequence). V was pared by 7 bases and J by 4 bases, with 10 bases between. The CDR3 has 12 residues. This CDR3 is CASIGEGTEAFF. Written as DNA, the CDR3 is TGTGCCAGCATAGGGGAGGGCACTGAAGCTTTCTTT.

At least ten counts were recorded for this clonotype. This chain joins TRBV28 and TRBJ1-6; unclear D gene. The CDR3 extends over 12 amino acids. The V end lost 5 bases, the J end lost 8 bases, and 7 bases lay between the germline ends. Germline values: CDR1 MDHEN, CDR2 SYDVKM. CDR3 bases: TGTGCCAGCAGTCTAAACTATTCACCCCTCCACTTT. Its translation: CASSLNYSPLHF.

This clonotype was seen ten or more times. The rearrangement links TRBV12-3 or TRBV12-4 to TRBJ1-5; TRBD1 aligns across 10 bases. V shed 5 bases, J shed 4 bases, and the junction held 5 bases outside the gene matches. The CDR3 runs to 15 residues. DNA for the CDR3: TGTGCCAGCAGTCAGACAGGGGGCAGAAATCAGCCCCAGCATTTT. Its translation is CASSQTGGRNQPQHF.

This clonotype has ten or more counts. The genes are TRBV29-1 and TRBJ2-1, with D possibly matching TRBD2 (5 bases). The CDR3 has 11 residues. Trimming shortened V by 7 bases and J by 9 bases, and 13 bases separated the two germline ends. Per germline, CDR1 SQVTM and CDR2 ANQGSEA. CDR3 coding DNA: TGCAGCGCCACCGGCGCGGGTGAGCAGTTCTTC. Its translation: CSATGAGEQFF.

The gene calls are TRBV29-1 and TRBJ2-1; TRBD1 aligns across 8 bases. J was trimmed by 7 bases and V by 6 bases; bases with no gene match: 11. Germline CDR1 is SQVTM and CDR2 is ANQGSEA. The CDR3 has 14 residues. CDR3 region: CSVAGQGAQNEQFF. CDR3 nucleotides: TGCAGCGTCGCGGGGCAGGGGGCGCAAAATGAGCAGTTCTTC.

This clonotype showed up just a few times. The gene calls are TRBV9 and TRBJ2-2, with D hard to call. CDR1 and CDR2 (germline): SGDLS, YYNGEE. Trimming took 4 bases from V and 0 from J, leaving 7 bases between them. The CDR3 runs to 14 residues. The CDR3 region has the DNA TGTGCCAGCAGCTTCGCGCCGAACACCGGGGAGCTGTTTTTT. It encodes CASSFAPNTGELFF.

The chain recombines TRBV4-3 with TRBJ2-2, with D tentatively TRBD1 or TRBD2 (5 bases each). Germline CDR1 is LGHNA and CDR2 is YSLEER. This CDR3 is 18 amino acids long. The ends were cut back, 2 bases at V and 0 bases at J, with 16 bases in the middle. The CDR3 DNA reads TGCGCCAGCAGCCAACTTCGGACGGGGCGATCGAACACCGGGGAGCTGTTTTTT. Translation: CASSQLRTGRSNTGELFF.

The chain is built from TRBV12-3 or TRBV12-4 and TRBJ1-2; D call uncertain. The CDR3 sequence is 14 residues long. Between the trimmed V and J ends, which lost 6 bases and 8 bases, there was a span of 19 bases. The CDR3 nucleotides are TGTGCCAGCAGGTCTACAACGGAACAGTCGGGCTACACCTTC. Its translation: CASRSTTEQSGYTF.

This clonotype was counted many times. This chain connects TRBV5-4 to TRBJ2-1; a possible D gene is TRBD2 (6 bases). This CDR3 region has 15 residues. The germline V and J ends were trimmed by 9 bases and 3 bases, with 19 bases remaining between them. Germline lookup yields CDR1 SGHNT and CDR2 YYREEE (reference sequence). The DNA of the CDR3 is TGTGCCACCCGACTAACTGGGACTGTCTACAATGAGCAGTTCTTC. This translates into CATRLTGTVYNEQFF.

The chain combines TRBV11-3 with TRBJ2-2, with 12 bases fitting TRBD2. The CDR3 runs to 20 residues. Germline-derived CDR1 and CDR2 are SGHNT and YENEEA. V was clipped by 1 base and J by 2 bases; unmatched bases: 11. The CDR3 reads CASSLGQRTSGVANTGELFF. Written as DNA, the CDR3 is TGTGCCAGCAGCTTAGGCCAGCGGACTAGCGGGGTTGCCAACACCGGGGAGCTGTTTTTT.

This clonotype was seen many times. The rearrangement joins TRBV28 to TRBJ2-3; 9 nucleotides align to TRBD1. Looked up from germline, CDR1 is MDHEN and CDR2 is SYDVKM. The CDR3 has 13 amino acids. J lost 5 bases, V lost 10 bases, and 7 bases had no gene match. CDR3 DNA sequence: TGTGCCACCCTACAGGGGGCAAAAGATACGCAGTATTTT. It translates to CATLQGAKDTQYF.

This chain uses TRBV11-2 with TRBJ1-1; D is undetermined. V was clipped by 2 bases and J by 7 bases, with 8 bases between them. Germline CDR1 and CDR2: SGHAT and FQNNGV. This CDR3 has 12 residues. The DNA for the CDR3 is TGTGCCAGCAGCTTAAGCGGTATTGAAGCTTTCTTT. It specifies CASSLSGIEAFF.

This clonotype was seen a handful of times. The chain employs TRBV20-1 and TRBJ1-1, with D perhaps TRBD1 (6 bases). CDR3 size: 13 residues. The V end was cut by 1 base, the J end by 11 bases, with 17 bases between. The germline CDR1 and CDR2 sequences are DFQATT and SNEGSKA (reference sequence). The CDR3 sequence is CSARGQVNAGAFF. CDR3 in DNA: TGCAGTGCTAGAGGACAGGTAAACGCCGGGGCTTTCTTT.

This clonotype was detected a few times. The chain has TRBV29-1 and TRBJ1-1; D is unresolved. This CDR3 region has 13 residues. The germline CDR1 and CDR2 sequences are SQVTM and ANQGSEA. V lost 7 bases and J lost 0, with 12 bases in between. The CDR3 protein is CSGGSHLNTEAFF. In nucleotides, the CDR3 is TGCAGCGGGGGATCACACCTGAACACTGAAGCTTTCTTT.

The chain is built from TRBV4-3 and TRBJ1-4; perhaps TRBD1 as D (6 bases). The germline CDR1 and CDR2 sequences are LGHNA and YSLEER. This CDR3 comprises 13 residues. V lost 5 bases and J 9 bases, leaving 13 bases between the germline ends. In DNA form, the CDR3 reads TGCGCCAGCAGCTTAGAGAGGGGGAAAAAACTGTTTTTT. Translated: CASSLERGKKLFF.

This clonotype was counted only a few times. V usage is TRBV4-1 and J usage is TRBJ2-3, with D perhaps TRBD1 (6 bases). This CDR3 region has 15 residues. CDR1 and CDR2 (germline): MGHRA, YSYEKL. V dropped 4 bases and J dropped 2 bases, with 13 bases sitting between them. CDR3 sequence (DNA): TGCGCCAGCAGCCCGACAGGACAACACACAGATACGCAGTATTTT. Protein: CASSPTGQHTDTQYF.

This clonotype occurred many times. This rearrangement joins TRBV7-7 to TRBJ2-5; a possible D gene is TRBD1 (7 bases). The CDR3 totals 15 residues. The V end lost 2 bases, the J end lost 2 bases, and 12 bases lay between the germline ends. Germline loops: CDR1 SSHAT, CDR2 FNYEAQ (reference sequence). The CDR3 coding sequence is TGTGCCAGCAGCTTAAGGCGGGACAGACAAGAGACCCAGTACTTC. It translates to CASSLRRDRQETQYF.

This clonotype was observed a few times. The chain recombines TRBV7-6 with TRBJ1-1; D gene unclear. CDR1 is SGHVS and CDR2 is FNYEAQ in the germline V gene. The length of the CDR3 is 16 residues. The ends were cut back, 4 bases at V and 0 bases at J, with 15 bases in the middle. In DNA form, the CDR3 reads TGTGCCAGCAGCTCCCGGGAACGGCACATGAACACTGAAGCTTTCTTT. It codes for CASSSRERHMNTEAFF.

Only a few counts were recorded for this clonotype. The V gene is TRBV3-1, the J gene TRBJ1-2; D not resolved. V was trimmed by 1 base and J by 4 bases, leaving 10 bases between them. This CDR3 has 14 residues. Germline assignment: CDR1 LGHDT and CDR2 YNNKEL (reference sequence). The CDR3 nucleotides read TGTGCCAGCAGCCAAGCTTCCGCTGCCTATGGCTACACCTTC. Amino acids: CASSQASAAYGYTF.

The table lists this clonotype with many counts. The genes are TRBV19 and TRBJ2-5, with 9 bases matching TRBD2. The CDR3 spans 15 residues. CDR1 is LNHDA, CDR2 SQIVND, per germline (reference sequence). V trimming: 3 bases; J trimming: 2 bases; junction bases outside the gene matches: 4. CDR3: CASSMTSGGQETQYF. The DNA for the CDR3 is TGTGCCAGTAGTATGACGAGCGGGGGGCAAGAGACCCAGTACTTC.

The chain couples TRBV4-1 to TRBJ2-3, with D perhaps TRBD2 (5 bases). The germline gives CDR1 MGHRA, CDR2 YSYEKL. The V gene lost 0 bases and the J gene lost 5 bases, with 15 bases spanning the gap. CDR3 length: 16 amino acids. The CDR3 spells CASSQDSRLARDTQYF. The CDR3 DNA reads TGCGCCAGCAGCCAAGATAGTCGGCTAGCCAGAGATACGCAGTATTTT.

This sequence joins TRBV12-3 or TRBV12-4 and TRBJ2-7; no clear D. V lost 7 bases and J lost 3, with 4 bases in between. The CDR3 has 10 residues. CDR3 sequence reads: CASTFYEQYV. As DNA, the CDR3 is TGTGCCAGCACCTTCTACGAGCAGTACGTC.

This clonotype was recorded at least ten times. In DNA, the CDR3 is TGTGCCAGCAGCCCCGCGGGGGCAACTAATGAAAAACTGTTTTTT. Amino acids: CASSPAGATNEKLFF. The gene calls are TRBV7-2 and TRBJ1-4; D might be TRBD1 (5 bases). V was trimmed by 5 bases and J by 0 bases, leaving 10 bases between them. Germline-derived CDR1 and CDR2 are SGHTA and FQGNSA. This CDR3 is built from 15 residues.

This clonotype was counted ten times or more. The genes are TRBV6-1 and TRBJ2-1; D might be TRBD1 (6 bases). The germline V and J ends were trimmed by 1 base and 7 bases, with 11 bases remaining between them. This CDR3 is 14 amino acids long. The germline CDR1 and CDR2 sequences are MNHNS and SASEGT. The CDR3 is CASSEGGPLNEQFF. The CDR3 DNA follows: TGTGCCAGCAGTGAAGGGGGGCCATTGAATGAGCAGTTCTTC.